One and the same sample provided the 30 T cell receptor beta chains below, sequenced in a study of OX40 agonist ivuxolimab in advanced cancers. Sequenced by immunoSEQ multiplex PCR; TCRdb stores in-frame clones only, minus some. The table lists about 93,000 clones, about 91% of them singletons. The material sequenced was CD4+ or CD8+ T cells sorted from blood, taken in a trial of the OX40 agonist ivuxolimab. These receptor sequences come from an adult with an advanced solid tumor such as melanoma, head and neck, liver or kidney cancer.

The gene calls are TRBV7-3 and TRBJ2-5; 8 nucleotides line up with TRBD1. The germline V gene has CDR1 SGHTA and CDR2 FQGTGA. Trimming at V came to 5 bases and at J to 5 bases, leaving 10 bases not matched to a gene. This CDR3 comprises 15 residues. CDR3 region: CASSEGQGAFETQYF. The CDR3 nucleotides read TGTGCCAGCAGCGAAGGACAGGGCGCGTTTGAGACCCAGTACTTC.

The rearrangement joins TRBV23-1 to TRBJ2-7; the D gene could be TRBD1 or TRBD2 (5 bases each). TRBV23-1 is marked as an open reading frame, function uncertain. This CDR3 spans 13 amino acids. The V end was cut by 4 bases, the J end by 5 bases, with 12 bases between. The CDR3 region is CASSRGAVHEQYF. In nucleotides, the CDR3 is TGCGCCAGCAGTCGAGGGGCAGTTCACGAGCAGTACTTC.

CDR3 DNA: TGTGCCAGCAGCCCTCGGACTAGTCAAAGGGAGACCCAGTACTTC. Residues: CASSPRTSQRETQYF. The V call is TRBV5-6, the J call TRBJ2-5; 7 positions match TRBD2. The junction had 11 bases not matched to a gene; V was cut back by 4 bases and J by 5 bases. The germline V gene encodes CDR1 SGHDT and CDR2 YYEEEE. This CDR3 contains 15 residues.

The gene calls are TRBV5-1 and TRBJ1-4; D uncertain. The CDR3 is made up of 13 amino acids. Germline loops: CDR1 SGHRS, CDR2 YFSETQ. The ends were cut back, 4 bases at V and 1 base at J, with 5 bases in the middle. The CDR3 region has the DNA TGCGCCAGCAGCAGTTTAACTAATGAAAAACTGTTTTTT. Protein sequence: CASSSLTNEKLFF. The full variable domain, rest sourced from reference TRBV5-1 and TRBJ1-4, is KAGVTQTPRYLIKTRGQQVTLSCSPISGHRSVSWYQQTPGQGLQFLFEYFSETQRNKGNFPGRFSGRQFSNSRSEMNVSTLELGDSALYLCASSSLTNEKLFFGSGTQLSVL.

This clone came up once. The V and J genes are TRBV6-5 and TRBJ1-3; D is undetermined. The length of the CDR3 is 16 residues. V shed 0 bases and J shed 8 bases, with 17 bases lying between them. CDR1 and CDR2 (germline): MNHEY, SVGAGI. CDR3 loop: CASSYSLTGSADTIYF. The CDR3 coding sequence is TGTGCCAGCAGTTACTCGCTTACGGGGTCGGCAGACACCATATATTTT.

The CDR3 DNA reads TGTGCCAGCAGAATAAGGGACGGGGCCTATGGCTACACCTTC. Translated, it gives CASRIRDGAYGYTF. The rearrangement links TRBV28 to TRBJ1-2; possible D gene TRBD1, 5 bases. Per the germline V gene, CDR1 is MDHEN and CDR2 is SYDVKM. Trimming shortened V by 6 bases and J by 4 bases, and 15 bases separated the two germline ends. The CDR3 loop spans 14 amino acids.

The chain carries TRBV6-6 and TRBJ1-1; D perhaps matches TRBD1 (5 bases). V was trimmed by 6 bases and J by 2 bases, leaving 13 bases between them. CDR1 is MNHNY, CDR2 SVGAGI, per germline (reference sequence). There are 14 residues in the CDR3. DNA for the CDR3: TGTGCCAGCAGCTTACCCGGGGGAAACACTGAAGCTTTCTTT. Translation gives CASSLPGGNTEAFF.

The rearrangement links TRBV28 to TRBJ2-5, with 10 nucleotides matching TRBD2. The V and J ends lost 4 bases and 2 bases, in that order; junction bases with no gene match: 4. The germline V gene encodes CDR1 MDHEN and CDR2 SYDVKM. This CDR3 contains 15 residues. The CDR3 nucleotides are TGTGCCAGCAGTTCCAGCGGGGGGGGACAAGAGACCCAGTACTTC. Its translation: CASSSSGGGQETQYF.

The sample holds one count of this clone. The rearrangement links TRBV30 to TRBJ2-7, with 7 bases that match TRBD1. The germline gives CDR1 GTSNPN, CDR2 SVGIG (reference sequence). The V segment lost 4 bases and the J segment 2 bases; nucleotides outside the gene matches: 2. This CDR3 is built from 12 residues. CDR3 sequence: CAWKQGTYEQYF. CDR3 DNA: TGTGCCTGGAAACAGGGGACCTACGAGCAGTACTTC.

The rearrangement joins TRBV7-3 to TRBJ1-6; 7 bases align to TRBD1. The CDR3 extends over 13 amino acids. J lost 6 bases, V lost 5 bases, and 1 base had no gene match. Per germline, CDR1 SGHTA and CDR2 FQGTGA. CDR3 DNA sequence: TGTGCCAGCAGCCGGGACAGTAATTCACCCCTCCACTTT. As protein: CASSRDSNSPLHF. Drawing the rest from reference TRBV7-3 and TRBJ1-6, the complete variable domain is GAGVSQTPSNKVTEKGKYVELRCDPISGHTALYWYRQSLGQGPEFLIYFQGTGAADDSGLPNDRFFAVRPEGSVSTLKIQRTERGDSAVYLCASSRDSNSPLHFGNGTRLTVT.

This chain links TRBV7-9 with TRBJ2-1; 9 nucleotides align to TRBD2. This CDR3 is built from 16 residues. Germline lookup yields CDR1 SEHNR and CDR2 FQNEAQ (reference sequence). J lost 8 bases, V lost 2 bases, and 10 bases had no gene match. This CDR3 reads CASSLIWRGGRDEQFF. The CDR3 DNA reads TGTGCCAGCAGCTTAATTTGGCGGGGGGGCCGTGATGAGCAGTTCTTC. The entire variable domain, with the rest obtained from reference TRBV7-9 and TRBJ2-1, is as follows: DTGVSQNPRHKITKRGQNVTFRCDPISEHNRLYWYRQTLGQGPEFLTYFQNEAQLEKSRLLSDRFSAERPKGSFSTLEIQRTEQGDSAMYLCASSLIWRGGRDEQFFGPGTRLTVL.

This chain uses TRBV1 with TRBJ1-5. TRBV1 is noted as a pseudogene. The CDR3 spans 16 residues. The chain's CDR3 is CTSSLNTGGRCQPQHF. The CDR3 nucleotides read TGCACCAGCAGCCTCAACACGGGGGGGCGGTGCCAGCCCCAGCATTTT.

This clone appeared once. The gene calls are TRBV18 and TRBJ2-7, with a possible D match to TRBD2 (7 bases). CDR3 size: 16 residues. The germline V and J ends were trimmed by 2 bases and 6 bases, with 20 bases remaining between them. Germline V lookup: CDR1 KGHSH, CDR2 LQKENI. The CDR3 DNA sequence: TGTGCCAGCTCACCATATGAAGGGGGGGAGACGAGCGAGCAGTACTTC. This gives the protein CASSPYEGGETSEQYF.

V is TRBV5-1 and J is TRBJ2-7; TRBD2 matches at 7 bases. Germline lookup yields CDR1 SGHRS and CDR2 YFSETQ. J gave up 4 bases and V 7 bases, and 5 bases lay outside the gene matches. This CDR3 region has 12 residues. CDR3 in DNA: TGCGCCAGCGGTAAGCGGGATTACGAGCAGTACTTC. Encoded protein: CASGKRDYEQYF.

The rearrangement uses TRBV19 and TRBJ2-3, with D perhaps matching TRBD1 or TRBD2 (5 bases each). The length of the CDR3 is 15 residues. V lost 5 bases and J 0 bases, leaving 12 bases between the germline ends. Germline values: CDR1 LNHDA, CDR2 SQIVND (reference sequence). The CDR3 loop reads CASSLGRISTDTQYF. In DNA, the CDR3 is TGTGCCAGTAGTTTGGGACGGATCAGCACAGATACGCAGTATTTT.

Worth noting for this clone: Within the sample, other DNA sequences also encode this same CDR3. The gene calls are TRBV6-1 and TRBJ2-7; maybe TRBD1 (6 bases). The CDR3 covers 11 residues. In germline, CDR1 is MNHNS, CDR2 SASEGT. V shed 6 bases and J shed 4 bases, with 7 bases lying between them. This chain's CDR3 is CASRTGYEQYF. The CDR3, as DNA: TGTGCCAGCAGGACAGGTTACGAGCAGTACTTC.

V gene TRBV29-1 combines with J gene TRBJ1-2; D may be TRBD1 (6 bases). This CDR3 contains 13 residues. Deletions cut 2 bases from V and 7 bases from J, with 14 bases between. Germline loops: CDR1 SQVTM, CDR2 ANQGSEA. CDR3 nucleotides: TGCAGCGTTGAAAACACAGGGTTAGTTGGCTACACCTTC. Its protein product is CSVENTGLVGYTF.

The table lists this clone with a count of one. The chain employs TRBV6-1 and TRBJ2-7, with TRBD2 matching 10 bases. The CDR3 covers 16 residues. Germline loops: CDR1 MNHNS, CDR2 SASEGT. J was trimmed by 0 bases and V by 2 bases; bases with no gene match: 4. As DNA, the CDR3 is TGTGCCAGCAGTGAACCGGCTAGCGGGGGCTCCTACGAGCAGTACTTC. It encodes CASSEPASGGSYEQYF.

V gene TRBV27 combines with J gene TRBJ1-6, with TRBD1 identical over 9 bases. Germline V gene data show CDR1 as MNHEY and CDR2 as SMNVEV (reference sequence). The V segment lost 8 bases and the J segment 6 bases; nucleotides outside the gene matches: 8. This CDR3 spans 15 amino acids. The DNA of the CDR3 is TGTGCCAGCTGGACAGGGGATATCGGTAATTCACCCCTCCACTTT. It translates to CASWTGDIGNSPLHF.

CDR3 amino acids: CASSTSPGTGQETQYF. The CDR3 DNA follows: TGCGCCAGCAGCACGTCCCCCGGGACAGGGCAAGAGACCCAGTACTTC. V and J are TRBV5-1 and TRBJ2-5; TRBD1 aligns across 9 bases. The J segment lost 2 bases and the V segment lost 4 bases, leaving 9 bases of the junction unmatched. This CDR3 comprises 16 residues. Per germline, CDR1 SGHRS and CDR2 YFSETQ.

This clone was seen only once. The genes are TRBV4-1 and TRBJ1-1, with D possibly being TRBD1 (5 bases). The CDR3 sequence is 14 residues long. The V gene lost 0 bases and the J gene lost 11 bases, with 16 bases spanning the gap. Germline V gene lookup returns CDR1 MGHRA and CDR2 YSYEKL. CDR3 amino acids: CASSQEDRARRAFF. In DNA form, the CDR3 reads TGCGCCAGCAGCCAAGAAGACAGAGCCAGGAGGGCTTTCTTT.

V and J are TRBV2 and TRBJ1-4; 11 positions agree with TRBD1. V gave up 6 bases and J gave up 7 bases; unmatched junction bases: 4. Germline CDR1 reads SNHLY; CDR2 reads FYNNEI. CDR3 size: 14 residues. This CDR3 is CASRQGTGGEKLFF. Here the CDR3 DNA reads TGTGCCAGCAGACAAGGGACAGGGGGTGAAAAACTGTTTTTT.

This clone was counted only a few times. V is TRBV18 and J is TRBJ2-7; no clear D gene. V was shortened by 5 bases and J by 3 bases, with 5 bases between the two germline ends. Germline V gene data show CDR1 as KGHSH and CDR2 as LQKENI. The CDR3 loop spans 11 amino acids. The CDR3 protein is CASSSGYEQYF. As DNA, the CDR3 is TGTGCCAGCTCATCAGGCTACGAGCAGTACTTC.

This rearrangement joins TRBV5-1 to TRBJ2-5; possibly TRBD2 for D (5 bases). Germline V gives CDR1 SGHRS, CDR2 YFSETQ. Trimming cost V 3 bases and J 2 bases, with 11 bases left between them. The CDR3 is made up of 14 amino acids. The CDR3 bases are TGCGCCAGCAGCTCGGCGGGTCTGCAAGAGACCCAGTACTTC. Its protein is CASSSAGLQETQYF.

The chain joins TRBV5-5 to TRBJ1-4, with TRBD1 as a possible D gene (6 bases). Per germline, CDR1 SGHKS and CDR2 YYEKEE (reference sequence). The CDR3 sequence is 13 residues long. The V gene lost 0 bases and the J gene lost 9 bases, with 9 bases spanning the gap. The CDR3 nucleotides read TGTGCCAGCAGCTTGGGACAGGAGAAAAAACTGTTTTTT. Protein sequence: CASSLGQEKKLFF. The full variable domain, completed using reference TRBV5-5 and TRBJ1-4, is DAGVTQSPTHLIKTRGQQVTLRCSPISGHKSVSWYQQVLGQGPQFIFQYYEKEERGRGNFPDRFSARQFPNYSSELNVNALLLGDSALYLCASSLGQEKKLFFGSGTQLSVL.

This chain links TRBV19 with TRBJ2-5; D is uncertain. V was pared by 0 bases and J by 5 bases, with 7 bases between. Germline V CDR1 and CDR2: LNHDA, SQIVND (reference sequence). This CDR3 is built from 13 residues. CDR3 loop: CASSIDVAETQYF. Here the CDR3 DNA reads TGTGCCAGTAGTATAGATGTCGCGGAGACCCAGTACTTC.

V usage is TRBV7-6 and J usage is TRBJ2-2, with D possibly being TRBD1 (6 bases). Deletions cut 5 bases from V and 2 bases from J, with 15 bases between. This CDR3 comprises 16 residues. Germline values: CDR1 SGHVS, CDR2 FNYEAQ. CDR3 DNA sequence: TGTGCCAGCAGCCGACGTCCGGGACAAAACACCGGGGAGCTGTTTTTT. Its protein is CASSRRPGQNTGELFF.

This rearrangement joins TRBV6-1 to TRBJ1-1, with TRBD1 matching 7 bases. The germline V gene encodes CDR1 MNHNS and CDR2 SASEGT. Germline trimming cut 5 bases from V and 5 bases from J; bases unmatched to any gene: 11. This CDR3 is 15 amino acids long. DNA of the CDR3: TGTGCCAGCAGTCCACTCACAGGGGTACGGACTGAAGCTTTCTTT. Amino acids: CASSPLTGVRTEAFF.

The rearrangement links TRBV5-4 to TRBJ2-7; D is ambiguous. This CDR3 is built from 11 residues. Per the germline V gene, CDR1 is SGHNT and CDR2 is YYREEE (reference sequence). Trimming cost V 3 bases and J 4 bases, with 5 bases left between them. The CDR3 DNA is TGTGCCAGCAGCTCCCAATACGAGCAGTACTTC. Translation: CASSSQYEQYF. The variable domain in full, completed from reference TRBV5-4 and TRBJ2-7, reads ETGVTQSPTHLIKTRGQQVTLRCSSQSGHNTVSWYQQALGQGPQFIFQYYREEENGRGNFPPRFSGLQFPNYSSELNVNALELDDSALYLCASSSQYEQYFGPGTRLTVT.

The chain has TRBV11-3 and TRBJ2-3; 8 nucleotides agree with TRBD2. The germline gives CDR1 SGHNT, CDR2 YENEEA. V shed 4 bases and J 4 bases; nucleotides not matched to a gene: 4. This CDR3 comprises 14 residues. DNA for the CDR3: TGTGCCAGCAGCTACCAAGCGGGAGCAGATACGCAGTATTTT. Its translation: CASSYQAGADTQYF.